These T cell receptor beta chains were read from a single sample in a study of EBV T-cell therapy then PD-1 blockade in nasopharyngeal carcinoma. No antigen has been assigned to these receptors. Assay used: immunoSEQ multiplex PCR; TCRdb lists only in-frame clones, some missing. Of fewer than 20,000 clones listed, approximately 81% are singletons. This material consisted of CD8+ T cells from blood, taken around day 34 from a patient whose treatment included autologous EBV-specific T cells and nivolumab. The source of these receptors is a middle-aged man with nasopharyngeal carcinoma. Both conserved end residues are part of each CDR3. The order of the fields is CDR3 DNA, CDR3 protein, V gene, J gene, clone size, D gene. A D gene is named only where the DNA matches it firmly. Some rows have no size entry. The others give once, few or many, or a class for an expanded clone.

DNA: TGTGCCAGCAGTACGGGCCCGAGGACTGAAGCTTTCTTT; CDR3: CASSTGPRTEAFF; V: TRBV27; J: TRBJ1-1; size: .; D: .
DNA: TGCAGCGTTGATCGGAGGGCCCTACCCTATGAGCAGTTCTTC; CDR3: CSVDRRALPYEQFF; V: TRBV29-1; J: TRBJ2-1; size: .; D: .
DNA: TGTGCCAGCAGCGGGTCGGGACGGAGATACAATGAGCAGTTCTTC; CDR3: CASSGSGRRYNEQFF; V: TRBV9; J: TRBJ2-1; size: .; D: .
DNA: TGTGCCAGCAGTTTTCGGGGGAATGAAGCTTTCTTT; CDR3: CASSFRGNEAFF; V: TRBV12-3/TRBV12-4; J: TRBJ1-1; size: .; D: .
DNA: TGTGCCAGCAGCCCCCCGCAGATCAACTATGGCTACACCTTC; CDR3: CASSPPQINYGYTF; V: TRBV9; J: TRBJ1-2; size: .; D: .
DNA: TGTGCCAGCAGCTCGGGGCTACGCACAGATACGCAGTATTTT; CDR3: CASSSGLRTDTQYF; V: TRBV5-4; J: TRBJ2-3; size: .; D: .
DNA: TGCGCCAGCAGCCAAGATATGGGCGCACTGTTTTTT; CDR3: CASSQDMGALFF; V: TRBV4-3; J: TRBJ1-4; size: .; D: .
DNA: TGTGCCAGTAGTGGCAGGTCCTCCGGGGCCCAGCATTTT; CDR3: CASSGRSSGAQHF; V: TRBV19; J: TRBJ1-5; size: few; D: .
DNA: TGTGCCAGCAGTGCCAGGGAGGAAGGCTATGGCTACACCTTC; CDR3: CASSAREEGYGYTF; V: TRBV25-1; J: TRBJ1-2; size: .; D: .
DNA: TGTGCCAGCACTGGGACAGGGCGGATGGTGGCTTTCTTT; CDR3: CASTGTGRMVAFF; V: TRBV13; J: TRBJ1-1; size: .; D: TRBD1
DNA: TGTGCCAGCCTAACCCGGACTAGCGGAAACAATGAGCAGTTCTTC; CDR3: CASLTRTSGNNEQFF; V: TRBV7-8; J: TRBJ2-1; size: .; D: TRBD2
DNA: TGTGCCAGCAGTTTATTCGAGCGGGACCGCAGGACCTTC; CDR3: CASSLFERDRRTF; V: TRBV27; J: TRBJ1-2; size: .; D: .
DNA: TGCGCCAGCAGCCATGGCGACAGGGATGTCGACGAGCAGTACTTC; CDR3: CASSHGDRDVDEQYF; V: TRBV4-1; J: TRBJ2-7; size: .; D: TRBD1
DNA: TGCGCCAGCAGCCAAGACCCTGGGCAGAACTTTAATGAAAAACTGTTTTTT; CDR3: CASSQDPGQNFNEKLFF; V: TRBV4-1; J: TRBJ1-4; size: few; D: .
DNA: TGTGCCAGCAGCTTATGGCACCAAGAGACCCAGTACTTC; CDR3: CASSLWHQETQYF; V: TRBV7-8; J: TRBJ2-5; size: .; D: .
DNA: TGTGCCAGCAGCGTCTCTGGGGATACCGGGGAGCTGTTTTTT; CDR3: CASSVSGDTGELFF; V: TRBV9; J: TRBJ2-2; size: .; D: .
DNA: TGTGCCAGCAGTGACACGTACAGCTCCTACGAGCAGTACTTC; CDR3: CASSDTYSSYEQYF; V: TRBV6-1; J: TRBJ2-7; size: .; D: .
DNA: TGTGCCAGCAGTTACTTGGGGGGGCCAGGGGAGACCCAGTACTTC; CDR3: CASSYLGGPGETQYF; V: TRBV6-2/TRBV6-3; J: TRBJ2-5; size: .; D: .
DNA: TGTGCCAGCAGCCACGACAGGGTGAATTCACCCCTCCACTTT; CDR3: CASSHDRVNSPLHF; V: TRBV9; J: TRBJ1-6; size: .; D: TRBD1
DNA: TGTGCCAGCAGAACGGGGAGTCCCACAGATACGCAGTATTTT; CDR3: CASRTGSPTDTQYF; V: TRBV2; J: TRBJ2-3; size: medium-sized; D: .
DNA: TGTGCCAGCAGCTTAGACGGCAGTCGGTGGGAGACCCAGTACTTC; CDR3: CASSLDGSRWETQYF; V: TRBV7-9; J: TRBJ2-5; size: .; D: .
DNA: TGTGCCAGCAGCCCCGGCGAGTACAATGAGCAGTTCTTC; CDR3: CASSPGEYNEQFF; V: TRBV6-4; J: TRBJ2-1; size: .; D: .
DNA: TGTGCCAGCAGTGACTCGAGTCAGGGCGAGGCGCTAGGTGGGCAGTTCTTC; CDR3: CASSDSSQGEALGGQFF; V: TRBV6-4; J: TRBJ2-1; size: .; D: .
DNA: TGTGCCAGCAGCTTAGGACAGCCGATCACGAACACTGAAGCTTTCTTT; CDR3: CASSLGQPITNTEAFF; V: TRBV5-4; J: TRBJ1-1; size: once; D: .
DNA: TGTGCCAGCAGCGGAAAGAAGGGATCACCCCTCCACTTT; CDR3: CASSGKKGSPLHF; V: TRBV7-9; J: TRBJ1-6; size: once; D: .